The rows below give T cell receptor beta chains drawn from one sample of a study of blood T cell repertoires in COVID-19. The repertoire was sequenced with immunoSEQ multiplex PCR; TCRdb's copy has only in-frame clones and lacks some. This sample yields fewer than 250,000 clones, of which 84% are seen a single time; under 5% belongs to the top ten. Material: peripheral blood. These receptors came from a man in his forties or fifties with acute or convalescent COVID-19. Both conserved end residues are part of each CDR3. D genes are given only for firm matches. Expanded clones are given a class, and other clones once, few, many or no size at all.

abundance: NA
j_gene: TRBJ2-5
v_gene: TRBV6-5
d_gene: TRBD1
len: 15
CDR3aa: CASITHGQGAETQYF
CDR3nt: TGTGCCAGCATCACTCATGGACAGGGGGCAGAGACCCAGTACTTC

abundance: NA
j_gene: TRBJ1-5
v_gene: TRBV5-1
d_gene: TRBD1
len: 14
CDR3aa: CASSLQGGNQPQHF
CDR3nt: TGCGCCAGCAGCCTGCAGGGGGGCAATCAGCCCCAGCATTTT

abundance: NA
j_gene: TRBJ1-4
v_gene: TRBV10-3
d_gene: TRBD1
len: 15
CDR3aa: CAISETGATNEKLFF
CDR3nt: TGTGCCATCAGTGAGACAGGGGCCACTAATGAAAAACTGTTTTTT

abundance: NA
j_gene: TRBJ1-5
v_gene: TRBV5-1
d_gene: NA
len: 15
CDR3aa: CASSLTGRGDQPQHF
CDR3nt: TGCGCCAGCAGCTTGACGGGCCGCGGGGATCAGCCCCAGCATTTT

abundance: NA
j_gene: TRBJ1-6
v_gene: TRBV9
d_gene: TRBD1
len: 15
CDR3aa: CASSLRTGWTSPLHF
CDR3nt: TGTGCCAGCAGCCTAAGGACAGGGTGGACTTCACCCCTCCACTTT

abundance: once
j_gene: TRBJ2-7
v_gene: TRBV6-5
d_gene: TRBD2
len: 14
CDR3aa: CASSTSGSDYEQYF
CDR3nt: TGTGCCAGCAGTACTAGCGGGAGTGACTACGAGCAGTACTTC

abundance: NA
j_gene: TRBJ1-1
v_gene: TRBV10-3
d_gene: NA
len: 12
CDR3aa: CAISTGNTEAFF
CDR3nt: TGTGCCATCAGTACAGGGAACACTGAAGCTTTCTTT

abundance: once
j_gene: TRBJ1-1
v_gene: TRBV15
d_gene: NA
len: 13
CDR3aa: CATSRSGFTEAFF
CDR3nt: TGTGCCACCAGCAGGTCGGGGTTCACTGAAGCTTTCTTT

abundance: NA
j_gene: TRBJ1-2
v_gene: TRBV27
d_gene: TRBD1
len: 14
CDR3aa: CASSLQGAQNGYTF
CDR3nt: TGTGCCAGCAGTTTACAGGGGGCGCAGAATGGCTACACCTTC

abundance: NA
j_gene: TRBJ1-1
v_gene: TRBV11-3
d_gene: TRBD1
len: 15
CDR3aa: CASSTGGTANTEAFF
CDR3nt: TGTGCCAGCAGCACAGGAGGGACAGCGAACACTGAAGCTTTCTTT

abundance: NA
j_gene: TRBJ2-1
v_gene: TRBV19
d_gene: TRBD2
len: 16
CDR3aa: CASSTPHRTSGGEQFF
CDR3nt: TGTGCCAGTAGTACGCCTCATAGGACTAGCGGGGGTGAGCAGTTCTTC

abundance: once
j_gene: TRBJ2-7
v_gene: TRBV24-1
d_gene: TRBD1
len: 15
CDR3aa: CATSDSGQGAYEQYF
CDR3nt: TGTGCCACCAGTGATAGTGGACAGGGGGCCTACGAGCAGTACTTC

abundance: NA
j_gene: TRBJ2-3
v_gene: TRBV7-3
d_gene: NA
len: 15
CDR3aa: CASSLIGARTDTQYF
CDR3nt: TGTGCCAGCAGCTTAATAGGGGCCCGCACAGATACGCAGTATTTT

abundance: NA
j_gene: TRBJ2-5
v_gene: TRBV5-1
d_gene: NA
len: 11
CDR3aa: CASRGEETQYF
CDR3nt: TGCGCCAGCAGGGGCGAGGAGACCCAGTACTTC

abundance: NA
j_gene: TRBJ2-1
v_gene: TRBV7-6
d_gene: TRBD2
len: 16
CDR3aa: CASSLSGGGSYNEQFF
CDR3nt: TGTGCCAGCAGCTTATCGGGCGGGGGCTCCTACAATGAGCAGTTCTTC

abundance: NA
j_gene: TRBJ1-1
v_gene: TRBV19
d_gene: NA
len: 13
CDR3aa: CASSPQVGTEAFF
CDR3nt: TGTGCCAGTAGTCCCCAGGTCGGCACTGAAGCTTTCTTT

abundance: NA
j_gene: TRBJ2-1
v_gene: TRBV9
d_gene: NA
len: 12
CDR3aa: CASSTSGGRQFF
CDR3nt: TGTGCCAGCAGCACCTCTGGCGGGCGGCAGTTCTTC

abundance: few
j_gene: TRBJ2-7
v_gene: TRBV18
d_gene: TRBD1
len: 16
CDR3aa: CASSPMQGQGAYEQYF
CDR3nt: TGTGCCAGCTCACCAATGCAGGGACAGGGGGCATACGAGCAGTACTTC

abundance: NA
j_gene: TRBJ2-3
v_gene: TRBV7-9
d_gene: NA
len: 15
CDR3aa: CASSLVGGSTDTQYF
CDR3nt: TGTGCCAGCAGCTTAGTAGGGGGTAGCACAGATACGCAGTATTTT

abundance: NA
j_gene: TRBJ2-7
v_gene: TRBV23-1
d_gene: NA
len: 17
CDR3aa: CASSQSFDTDLAYEQYF
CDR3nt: TGCGCCAGCAGTCAATCCTTTGACACAGACTTAGCGTACGAGCAGTACTTC

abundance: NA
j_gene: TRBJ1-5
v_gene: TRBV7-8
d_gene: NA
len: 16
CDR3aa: CASSSNRGGSNQPQHF
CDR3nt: TGTGCCAGCAGCTCGAACCGAGGCGGGAGCAATCAGCCCCAGCATTTT

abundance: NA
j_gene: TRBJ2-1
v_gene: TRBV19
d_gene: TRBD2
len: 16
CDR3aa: CASSIWGRGGYNEQFF
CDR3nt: TGTGCCAGTAGTATTTGGGGTAGGGGAGGGTACAATGAGCAGTTCTTC

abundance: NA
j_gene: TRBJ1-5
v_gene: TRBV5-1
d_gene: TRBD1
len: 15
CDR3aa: CASSSGTDSNQPQHF
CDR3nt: TGCGCCAGCAGCTCCGGGACAGATAGCAATCAGCCCCAGCATTTT

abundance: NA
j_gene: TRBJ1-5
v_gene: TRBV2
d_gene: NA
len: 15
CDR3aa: CASSERELSNQPQHF
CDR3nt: TGTGCCAGCAGTGAGAGGGAGCTGAGCAATCAGCCCCAGCATTTT

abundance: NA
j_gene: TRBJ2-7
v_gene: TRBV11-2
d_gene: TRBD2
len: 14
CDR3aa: CASNHGASGSEQYF
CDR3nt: TGTGCCAGCAACCATGGAGCTAGCGGGTCCGAGCAGTACTTC